The 6 T cell receptor beta chains presented below share a single source sample, sequenced in a study of T cell responses to AZD1222 COVID-19 vaccine. Profiling relied on immunoSEQ multiplex PCR, and the TCRdb table lists in-frame clones only, not all of them. Among around 150,000 clones, more than 75% were seen once, and the ten largest hold 4.3%. The material was peripheral blood, obtained 28 days after the second AZD1222 dose. The source is an adult who received the AZD1222 COVID-19 vaccine.

This clone was seen only once. Other nucleotide sequences from this sample produce the same CDR3. The chain couples TRBV7-9 to TRBJ2-4; no clear D gene. CDR3 size: 15 residues. Looked up from germline, CDR1 is SEHNR and CDR2 is FQNEAQ (reference sequence). Trimming left V 5 bases short and J 1 base short, with 12 bases between. CDR3 DNA: TGTGCCAGCAGCCTCGACGGCTTGGCCAAAAACATTCAGTACTTC. It is translated as CASSLDGLAKNIQYF.

This clone was picked up one time. Here the CDR3 reads CASSLEQWTEAFF. CDR3 coding DNA: TGTGCCAGCAGCTTGGAACAGTGGACTGAAGCTTTCTTT. This sequence joins TRBV7-2 and TRBJ1-1; D gene unclear. Germline CDR1 SGHTA, CDR2 FQGNSA. V lost 3 bases and J 5 bases, leaving 10 bases between the germline ends. This CDR3 region has 13 residues.

This clone has only one observation. The V gene is TRBV7-9, the J gene TRBJ2-7; the D is unclear. The CDR3 runs 14 residues. Germline CDR1 and CDR2: SEHNR and FQNEAQ (reference sequence). V was clipped by 6 bases and J by 4 bases, with 16 bases between them. CDR3 in DNA: TGTGCCAGCAGTCCCCTACCCGCTGTTTACGAGCAGTACTTC. Encoded protein: CASSPLPAVYEQYF.

This clone has more than one count but fewer than ten. One end of the junction fails to match germline, which may point to a read error. The CDR3: CASRQTPGLYSEQFF. Here the CDR3 DNA reads TGTGCCAGCAGACAAACTCCGGGACTCTACAGTGAGCAGTTCTTC. The J gene is TRBJ2-1, the V gene TRBV2; D perhaps matches TRBD2 (6 bases). Germline CDR1 is SNHLY and CDR2 is FYNNEI. There are 15 residues in the CDR3.

The V call is TRBV5-1, the J call TRBJ1-2, with a weak D call TRBD1 (5 bases). The CDR3 runs to 14 residues. CDR1 SGHRS and CDR2 YFSETQ come from the germline V gene. V gave up 3 bases and J gave up 8 bases, with 17 bases separating them. The CDR3 is CASSSNTGTWGYTF. CDR3 DNA sequence: TGCGCCAGCAGCTCTAACACCGGGACTTGGGGCTACACCTTC.

The count of this clone is one. The chain has TRBV5-1 and TRBJ1-1; D may be TRBD1 (5 bases). V lost 4 bases to trimming and J lost 1 base, with 11 bases between them. This CDR3 contains 14 residues. The germline V gene has CDR1 SGHRS and CDR2 YFSETQ. CDR3: CASSGRTGNTEAFF. DNA for the CDR3: TGCGCCAGCAGCGGACGCACAGGGAACACTGAAGCTTTCTTT.